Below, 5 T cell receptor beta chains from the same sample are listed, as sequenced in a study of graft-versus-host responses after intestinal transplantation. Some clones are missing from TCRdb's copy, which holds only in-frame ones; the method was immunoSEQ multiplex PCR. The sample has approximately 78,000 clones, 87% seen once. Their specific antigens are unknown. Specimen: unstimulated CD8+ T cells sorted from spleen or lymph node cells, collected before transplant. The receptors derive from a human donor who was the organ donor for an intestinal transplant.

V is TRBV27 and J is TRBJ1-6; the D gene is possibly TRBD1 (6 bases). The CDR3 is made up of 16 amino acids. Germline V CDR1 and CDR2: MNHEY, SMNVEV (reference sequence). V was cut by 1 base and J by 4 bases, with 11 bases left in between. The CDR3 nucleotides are TGTGCCAGCAGTTTATGGGGGGCCAAATATAATTCACCCCTCCACTTT. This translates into CASSLWGAKYNSPLHF.

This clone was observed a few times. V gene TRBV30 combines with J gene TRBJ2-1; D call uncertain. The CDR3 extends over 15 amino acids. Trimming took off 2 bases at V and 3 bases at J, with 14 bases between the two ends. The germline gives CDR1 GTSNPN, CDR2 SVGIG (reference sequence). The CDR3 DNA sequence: TGTGCCTGGAGTCAGGCCTTCCAGAACTACAATGAGCAGTTCTTC. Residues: CAWSQAFQNYNEQFF.

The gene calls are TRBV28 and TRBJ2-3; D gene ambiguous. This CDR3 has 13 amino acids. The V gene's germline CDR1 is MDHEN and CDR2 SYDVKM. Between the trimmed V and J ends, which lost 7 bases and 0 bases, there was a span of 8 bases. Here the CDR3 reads CASKKPSTDTQYF. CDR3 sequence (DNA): TGTGCCAGCAAGAAACCTAGCACAGATACGCAGTATTTT. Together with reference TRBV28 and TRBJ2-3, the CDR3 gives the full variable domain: DVKVTQSSRYLVKRTGEKVFLECVQDMDHENMFWYRQDPGLGLRLIYFSYDVKMKEKGDIPEGYSVSREKKERFSLILESASTNQTSMYLCASKKPSTDTQYFGPGTRLTVL.

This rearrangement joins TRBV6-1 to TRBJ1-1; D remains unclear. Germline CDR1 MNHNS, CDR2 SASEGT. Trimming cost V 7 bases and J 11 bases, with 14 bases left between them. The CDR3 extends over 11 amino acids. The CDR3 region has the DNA TGTGCCAGCAATCCCTTGGTGGGGGCTTTCTTT. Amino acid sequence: CASNPLVGAFF.

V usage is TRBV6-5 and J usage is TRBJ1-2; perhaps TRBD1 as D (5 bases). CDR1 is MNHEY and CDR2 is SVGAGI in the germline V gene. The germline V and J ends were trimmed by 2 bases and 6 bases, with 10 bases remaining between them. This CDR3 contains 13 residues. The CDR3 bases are TGTGCCAGCAGTTACCAGGGAGGAAATGGCTACACCTTC. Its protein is CASSYQGGNGYTF.